This T cell receptor (beta chain) stems from a study of Graves' ophthalmopathy and Graves' hyperthyroidism (dated by TCRdb to 2017 to 2018). About the full investigation: Hyperthyroidism was considered stable if no progression to ophthalmopathy occurred within 18 months of follow-up. The study used signatures of the TCR beta repertoire to tell Graves' ophthalmopathy apart from Graves' hyperthyroidism and to predict which patients would progress to ophthalmopathy. In total, 135 blood samples were TCR-sequenced: around 42 ophthalmopathy, roughly 77 hyperthyroidism and about 17 hyperthyroidism-to-ophthalmopathy patients. To explore V-J signatures that distinguish ophthalmopathy from hyperthyroidism, a discovery set of 100 patients was enrolled, made up of 43 with ophthalmopathy and under 65 with stable hyperthyroidism. An independent validation cohort was composed of approximately 19 hyperthyroidism patients and about 16 patients who later progressed from hyperthyroidism to ophthalmopathy. In five to seven hyperthyroidism patients, the T-cell repertoire of thyroid tissue was compared with the T-cell repertoire of blood. Following sampling, methimazole starting at 30 mg daily was administered to hyperthyroidism patients, and high-dose intravenous methylprednisolone was administered to ophthalmopathy patients.

Beyond this particular receptor, the publication reports: In cross-validation, the 13-signature model distinguished ophthalmopathy from stable hyperthyroidism with 85% to 90% sensitivity and almost 83% specificity, and in the test set the corresponding values were about 80% and 75%. In validation, the model predicted ophthalmopathy progression with about 71% sensitivity and 72% to 80% specificity; some 13 predicted patients were CT-confirmed with GO in a median of approximately 6.5 months. Sample size was not statistically predetermined, and group allocation was not concealed from the investigators. Most expanded thyroid clonotypes with a frequency above 0.001 also appeared in blood, which suggests that blood repertoires may reflect the immune response in the thyroid.

Including cysteine and phenylalanine, the CDR3 has 16 amino acids. The entry retains the CDR3 DNA only, 48 bases that are in frame from base 1. Unmatched junction bases come to 4, with V trimmed by 4 bases and J by 1 base. CDR1 SGHTA and CDR2 FQGNSA are derived from the germline V gene. For repertoire sequencing, TCR beta CDR3 regions were amplified from RNA transcripts. The first round was an RT-PCR using HTBI primers with the Qiagen OneStep RT-PCR kit, and this first round was followed by a second-round multiplex PCR, then size selection and purification. Sequencing of the libraries was carried out on an Illumina HiSeq2000 in paired-end mode with 100 bp reads. Under the source paper's analysis protocol: SOAPnuke was used for read processing, and reads with adapters, uncalled bases, a mean Phred below 15, or no exact constant-primer or identifier match were discarded. COPE v1.2.5 was used to merge the high-quality paired reads. Each unique nucleotide sequence was defined as a clonotype, and clonotypes were aligned to IMGT TRB V, D and J references with MiTCR v1.1. Only V-J combinations with frequency above 0.0001 were analysed, covering approximately 99% of repertoires. For each V-J combination, a TCR clonal expansion and chaos score was defined as F50 clonal expansion divided by the chaos observed in the TCRdist matrix. Welch's t-statistics and random forest were used to reduce the features to 10 to 15 V-J combinations, which were then used as input to a naive Bayes classifier. The Morisita-Horn index was used to measure how similar the thyroid and blood repertoires were. TCRdb passed the public sequencing reads through fastp at Q25 and MiXCR, retaining productive beta sequences. Identical CDR3 protein sequences are pooled into one entry, listed with their most common genes and DNA. The authors' filters were not applied to this entry. The table for this sample lists approximately 540,000 distinct CDR3 sequences; roughly 40% of them were counted only once. The ten largest clonotypes hold about 4.2% of the sample.

Hyperthyroidism patients were newly diagnosed, with disease duration under 2 months, and aged 18 to 65 years. Patients were excluded if they had other autoimmune diseases, uncontrolled infections, pregnancy or lactation. Diagnosis relied on clinical symptoms, serum thyroxine, TRAb, thyroid ultrasound and orbital computed tomography. Trizol reagent was used to extract the total RNA, and its quality was then checked on an Agilent 2100 Bioanalyzer. As for this clonotype: Its recognized antigen is unknown. The input lacks base qualities; no much larger clone sits a single base away.

This clonotype originated in an adult man with Graves' hyperthyroidism. Sequenced input: peripheral blood or thyroid tissue (not recorded which). The sequence joins TRBV7-2 to TRBJ2-5; the junction holds 12 bases that match TRBD1. This receptor has the CDR3 CASSSGTGGFQETQYF. The sequence in DNA is TGTGCCAGCAGCTCCGGGACAGGGGGCTTCCAAGAGACCCAGTACTTC. Joined to the reference TRBV7-2 and TRBJ2-5 proteins, this CDR3 gives the full variable domain: GAGVSQSPSNKVTEKGKDVELRCDPISGHTALYWYRQSLGQGLEFLIYFQGNSAPDKSGLPSDRFSAERTGGSVSTLTIQRTQQEDSAVYLCASSSGTGGFQETQYFGPGTRLLVL.